This TCR beta chain was recovered during a study of shared clonotypes between healthy human individuals. Germline V gene sequence: CDR1 ENHRY, CDR2 SYGVKD. V gave up 1 base and J gave up 1 base, with 9 bases separating them. The CDR3 totals 15 residues. The split of CD4+ cells yielded CD45RA+ naive and CD45RA-negative memory subsets. Generated by immunoSEQ multiplex PCR, the TCRdb table keeps only in-frame clones and is missing some. Of 2.3 million or so clones listed, more than 80% are singletons. The chain combines TRBV10-3 with TRBJ2-3; D call uncertain. The source is a man in his late teens or twenties in good health. Some clones in this sample may be carry-over from other donors' samples. The sample taken for sequencing was naive CD4+ T cells from PBMCs. Subset given: CD45RA+ positively selected. The CDR3 nucleotides are TGTGCCATCAGTGAGTGGTCCTTACGCACAGATACGCAGTATTTT. It translates to CAISEWSLRTDTQYF.